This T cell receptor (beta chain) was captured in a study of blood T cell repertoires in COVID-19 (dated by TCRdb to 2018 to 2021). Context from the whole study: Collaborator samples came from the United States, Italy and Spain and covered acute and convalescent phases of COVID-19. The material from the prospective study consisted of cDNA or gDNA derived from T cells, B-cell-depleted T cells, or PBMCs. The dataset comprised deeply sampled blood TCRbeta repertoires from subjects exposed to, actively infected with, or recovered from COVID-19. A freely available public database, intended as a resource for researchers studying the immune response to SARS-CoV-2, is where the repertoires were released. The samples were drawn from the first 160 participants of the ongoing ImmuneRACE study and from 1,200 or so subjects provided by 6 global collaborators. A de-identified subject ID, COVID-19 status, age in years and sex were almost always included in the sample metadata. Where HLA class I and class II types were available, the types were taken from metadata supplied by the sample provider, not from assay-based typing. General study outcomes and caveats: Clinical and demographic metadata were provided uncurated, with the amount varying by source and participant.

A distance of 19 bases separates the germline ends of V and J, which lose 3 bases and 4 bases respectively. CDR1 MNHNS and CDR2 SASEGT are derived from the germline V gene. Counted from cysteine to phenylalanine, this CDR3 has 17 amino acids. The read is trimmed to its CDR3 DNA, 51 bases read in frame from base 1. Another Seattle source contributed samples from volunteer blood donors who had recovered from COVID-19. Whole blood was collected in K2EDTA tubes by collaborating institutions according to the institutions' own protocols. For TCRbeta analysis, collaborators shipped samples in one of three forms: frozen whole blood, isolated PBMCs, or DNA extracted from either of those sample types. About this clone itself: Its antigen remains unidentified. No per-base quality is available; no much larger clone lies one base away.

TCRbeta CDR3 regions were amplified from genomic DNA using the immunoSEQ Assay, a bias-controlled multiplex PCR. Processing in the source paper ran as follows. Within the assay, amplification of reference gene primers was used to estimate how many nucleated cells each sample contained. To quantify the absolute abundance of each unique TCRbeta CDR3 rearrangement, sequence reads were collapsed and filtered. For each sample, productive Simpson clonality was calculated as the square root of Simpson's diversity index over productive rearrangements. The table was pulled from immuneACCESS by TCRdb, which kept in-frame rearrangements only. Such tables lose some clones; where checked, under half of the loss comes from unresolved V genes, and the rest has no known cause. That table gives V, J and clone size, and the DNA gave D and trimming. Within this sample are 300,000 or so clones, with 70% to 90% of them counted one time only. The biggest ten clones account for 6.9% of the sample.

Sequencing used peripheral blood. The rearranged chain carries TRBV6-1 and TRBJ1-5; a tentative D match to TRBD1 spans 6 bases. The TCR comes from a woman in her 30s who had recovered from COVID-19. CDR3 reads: CASSDLLTGSSNQPQHF. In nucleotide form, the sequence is TGTGCCAGCAGTGATTTATTGACAGGATCAAGTAATCAGCCCCAGCATTTT.